This T cell receptor beta chain was identified in a study of technical replicates of blood from a few donors. Sequencing used immunoSEQ multiplex PCR; TCRdb keeps in-frame clones, though not all of them. The sample gives under 65,000 clones, about 86% of which show up once; 5.1% is in the top ten. The CDR3 covers 14 residues. The germline CDR1 and CDR2 sequences are SNHLY and FYNNEI. The V segment lost 7 bases and the J segment 4 bases; nucleotides outside the gene matches: 6. The V gene is TRBV2, the J gene TRBJ2-1; 8 positions agree with TRBD1. The receptor was derived from a human donor in good health. Some clones in this sample may be carry-over from other donors' samples. Sequenced input: PBMCs. The CDR3 here is CASKRTGLYNEQFF. The CDR3 DNA sequence: TGTGCCAGCAAGCGGACAGGGTTGTACAATGAGCAGTTCTTC.